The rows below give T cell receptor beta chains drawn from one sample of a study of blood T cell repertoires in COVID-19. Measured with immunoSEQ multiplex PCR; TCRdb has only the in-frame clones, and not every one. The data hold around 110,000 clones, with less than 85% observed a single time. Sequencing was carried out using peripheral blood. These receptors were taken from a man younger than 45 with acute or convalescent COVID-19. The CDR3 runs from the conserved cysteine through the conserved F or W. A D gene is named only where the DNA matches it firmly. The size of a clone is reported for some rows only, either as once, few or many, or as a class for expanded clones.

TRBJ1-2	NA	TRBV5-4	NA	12	TGTGCCAGCAGCTTGGATGAGAGTGGCTACACCTTC	CASSLDESGYTF
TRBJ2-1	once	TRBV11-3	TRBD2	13	TGTGCCAGCAGCCGGACTAGCTTCCATGAGCAGTTCTTC	CASSRTSFHEQFF
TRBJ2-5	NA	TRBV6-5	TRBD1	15	TGTGCCAGCAGGAGTCCCGGGACAGGCTGGGAGACCCAGTACTTC	CASRSPGTGWETQYF
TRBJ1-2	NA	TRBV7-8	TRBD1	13	TGTGCCAGCAGGGACAGGGGTTTCTATGGCTACACCTTC	CASRDRGFYGYTF
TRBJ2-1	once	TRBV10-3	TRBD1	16	TGTGCCATCAGTGAGTCGGGACAGGGGGCGCGGGGTGAGCAGTTCTTC	CAISESGQGARGEQFF
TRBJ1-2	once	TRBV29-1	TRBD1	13	TGCAGCGTGGGGGACAGGGAAGCCTATGGCTACACCTTC	CSVGDREAYGYTF
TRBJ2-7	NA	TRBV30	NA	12	TGTGCCTGGAGAGGGGAAGCCTACGAGCAGTACTTC	CAWRGEAYEQYF
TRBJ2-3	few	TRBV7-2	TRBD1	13	TGTGCCAGCAGCATAGACAGGGGGAATACGCAGTATTTT	CASSIDRGNTQYF
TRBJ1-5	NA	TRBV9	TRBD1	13	TGTGCCAGCGGCAGGGGGAGCAATCAGCCCCAGCATTTT	CASGRGSNQPQHF
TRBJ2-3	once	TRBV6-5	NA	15	TGTGCCAGCAGTTACTCAGACCCTCTGGAGAATACGCAGTATTTT	CASSYSDPLENTQYF
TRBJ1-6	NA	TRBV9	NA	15	TGTGCCAGCAGCGTAGATAGCGGTAATAATTCACCCCTCCACTTT	CASSVDSGNNSPLHF
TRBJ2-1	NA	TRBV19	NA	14	TGTGCCAGTAGTATAGTAGGGGCACATGGAGAGCAGTTCTTC	CASSIVGAHGEQFF
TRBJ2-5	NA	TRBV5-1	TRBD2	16	TGCGCCAGCACCGTTAGCGGGAGGCATTCGGGAGAGACCCAGTACTTC	CASTVSGRHSGETQYF
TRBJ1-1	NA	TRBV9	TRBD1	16	TGTGCCAGCAGCGCCTGGGACAGTGACATGAACACTGAAGCTTTCTTT	CASSAWDSDMNTEAFF
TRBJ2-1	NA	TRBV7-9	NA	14	TGTGCCAGCAGCCCCGGGGGACTTTTCAATGAGCAGTTCTTC	CASSPGGLFNEQFF
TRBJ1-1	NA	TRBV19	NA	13	TGTGCCAGTAGTTTTGAACAGAACACTGAAGCTTTCTTT	CASSFEQNTEAFF
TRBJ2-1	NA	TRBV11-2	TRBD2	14	TGTGCCAGCAGCTTAGCCATAGCGGGGAATGAGCAGTTCTTC	CASSLAIAGNEQFF
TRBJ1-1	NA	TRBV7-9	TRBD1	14	TGTGCCAGCAGCTACGGACAGGGGCCCACTGAAGCTTTCTTT	CASSYGQGPTEAFF
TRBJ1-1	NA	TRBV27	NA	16	TGTGCCAGCAGTCCCATGCTTACTGTCAAGGGGACTGAAGCTTTCTTT	CASSPMLTVKGTEAFF
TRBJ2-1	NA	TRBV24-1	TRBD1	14	TGTGCCACCAGTGATTGGACAGGGGGCAATGAGCAGTTCTTC	CATSDWTGGNEQFF
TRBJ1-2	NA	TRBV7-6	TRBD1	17	TGTGCCAGCAGCTTTGCCCCCTGGGACAGGGAGGGTCGCGGCTACACCTTC	CASSFAPWDREGRGYTF
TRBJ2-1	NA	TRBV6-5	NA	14	TGTGCCAGCGGGACGCGGGGCTCCTACAATGAGCAGTTCTTC	CASGTRGSYNEQFF
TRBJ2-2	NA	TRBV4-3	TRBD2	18	TGCGCCAGCAGCCAAGATGGATTCCTAGCGGGGCCCACCGGGGAGCTGTTTTTT	CASSQDGFLAGPTGELFF
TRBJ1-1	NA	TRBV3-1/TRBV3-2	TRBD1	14	TGTGCCAGCAGCCAAGAAAATCAGGGGGAAGAAGCTTTCTTT	CASSQENQGEEAFF
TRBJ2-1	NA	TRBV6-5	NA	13	TGTGCCAGCAGTTCGGACTCGATGGGTGTGCAGTTCTTC	CASSSDSMGVQFF
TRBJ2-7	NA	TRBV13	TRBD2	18	TGTGCCAGCAGCTTAGGCCCAGCGGGGGCGAACCCCTCCTACGAGCAGTACTTC	CASSLGPAGANPSYEQYF
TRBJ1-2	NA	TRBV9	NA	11	TGTGCCAGCAGTGCGACGGGTGGCTACACCTTC	CASSATGGYTF
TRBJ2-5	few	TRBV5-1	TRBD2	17	TGCGCCAGCAGCTTGGAGGCTAGCGGGATACGACAAGAGACCCAGTACTTC	CASSLEASGIRQETQYF
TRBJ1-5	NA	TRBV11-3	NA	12	TGTGCCAGCCGTCTTGGCAATCAGCCCCAGCATTTT	CASRLGNQPQHF
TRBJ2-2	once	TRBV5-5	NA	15	TGTGCCAGCAGCTTGGGGGACACGGGGACCGGGGAGCTGTTTTTT	CASSLGDTGTGELFF
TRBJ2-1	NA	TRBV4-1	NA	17	TGCGCCAGCAGCCAAGGTGGTTGGGTAGGGGGCGGGGATGAGCAGTTCTTC	CASSQGGWVGGGDEQFF
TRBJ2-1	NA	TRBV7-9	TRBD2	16	TGTGCCAGCAGCCCGAGGACTAGCGGAAGGTTGGGTGAGCAGTTCTTC	CASSPRTSGRLGEQFF
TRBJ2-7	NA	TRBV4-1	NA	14	TGCGCCAGCAGCCGCGAGTATTTGGGAGACGAGCAGTACTTC	CASSREYLGDEQYF
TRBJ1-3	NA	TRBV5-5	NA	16	TGTGCCAGCAGCCCGCGAGGACAGAACTCTGGAAACACCATATATTTT	CASSPRGQNSGNTIYF
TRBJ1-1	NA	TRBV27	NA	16	TGTGCCAGCAGTTTATCGCGGGGCAGCTGGAACACTGAAGCTTTCTTT	CASSLSRGSWNTEAFF
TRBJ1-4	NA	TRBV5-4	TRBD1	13	TGTGCCAGCAGCCCGGGACAGAATGAAAAACTGTTTTTT	CASSPGQNEKLFF
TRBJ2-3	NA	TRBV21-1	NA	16	TGTGCCAGCAGCAAAGAACTAGCGGGAGGTACAGATACGCAGTATTTT	CASSKELAGGTDTQYF
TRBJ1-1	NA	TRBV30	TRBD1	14	TGTGCCTGGAGTCCGGACAGGGAGAACACTGAAGCTTTCTTT	CAWSPDRENTEAFF
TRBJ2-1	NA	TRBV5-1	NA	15	TGCGCCAGCAGCTTTGGGCGGGACTCCAACAATGAGCAGTTCTTC	CASSFGRDSNNEQFF
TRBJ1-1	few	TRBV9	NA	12	TGTGCCAGCAGCGTAGACGGCACTGAAGCTTTCTTT	CASSVDGTEAFF
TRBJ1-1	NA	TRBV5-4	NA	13	TGTGCCAGCAGCAAACAGCCGAACACTGAAGCTTTCTTT	CASSKQPNTEAFF
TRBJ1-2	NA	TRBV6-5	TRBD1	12	TGTGCCAGCACCTCGACAGGGGGTGGCTACACCTTC	CASTSTGGGYTF
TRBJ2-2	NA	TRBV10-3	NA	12	TGTGCCATCGCAGATTCTACCGGGGAGCTGTTTTTT	CAIADSTGELFF
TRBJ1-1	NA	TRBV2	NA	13	TGTGCCAGCAAGGTTGAGGGGAACACTGAAGCTTTCTTT	CASKVEGNTEAFF
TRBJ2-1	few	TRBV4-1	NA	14	TGCGCCAGCAGCCAACCTAGCTTCTACAATGAGCAGTTCTTC	CASSQPSFYNEQFF
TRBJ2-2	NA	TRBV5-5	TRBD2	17	TGTGCCAGCAGCTTGCTCGTTGCGGGGGGTGGCACCGGGGAGCTGTTTTTT	CASSLLVAGGGTGELFF
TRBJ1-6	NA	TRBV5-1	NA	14	TGCGCCAGCAGCTTGGCAGGGAAGGATTCACCCCTCCACTTT	CASSLAGKDSPLHF
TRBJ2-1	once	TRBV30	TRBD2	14	TGTGCCTGGAGCGCAGGACTAGCCTCGGGTGAGCAGTTCTTC	CAWSAGLASGEQFF
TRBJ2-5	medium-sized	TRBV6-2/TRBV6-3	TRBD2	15	TGTGCCAGCAGTAATTTTAGCGGGGGGGCCGAGACCCAGTACTTC	CASSNFSGGAETQYF
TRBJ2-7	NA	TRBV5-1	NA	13	TGCGCCAGCAGTGTCGGGAGTTTGTCCGAGCAGTACTTC	CASSVGSLSEQYF
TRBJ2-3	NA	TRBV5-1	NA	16	TGCGCCAGCAGCTTGGAGGCAACAGGGAAAACAGATACGCAGTATTTT	CASSLEATGKTDTQYF
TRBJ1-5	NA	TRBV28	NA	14	TGTGCCAGCAGCCTTACCAGGGTGAGTCAGCCCCAGCATTTT	CASSLTRVSQPQHF
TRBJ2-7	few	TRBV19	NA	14	TGTGCCAGTAGTATAGGTCACAGCCCCTACGAGCAGTACTTC	CASSIGHSPYEQYF